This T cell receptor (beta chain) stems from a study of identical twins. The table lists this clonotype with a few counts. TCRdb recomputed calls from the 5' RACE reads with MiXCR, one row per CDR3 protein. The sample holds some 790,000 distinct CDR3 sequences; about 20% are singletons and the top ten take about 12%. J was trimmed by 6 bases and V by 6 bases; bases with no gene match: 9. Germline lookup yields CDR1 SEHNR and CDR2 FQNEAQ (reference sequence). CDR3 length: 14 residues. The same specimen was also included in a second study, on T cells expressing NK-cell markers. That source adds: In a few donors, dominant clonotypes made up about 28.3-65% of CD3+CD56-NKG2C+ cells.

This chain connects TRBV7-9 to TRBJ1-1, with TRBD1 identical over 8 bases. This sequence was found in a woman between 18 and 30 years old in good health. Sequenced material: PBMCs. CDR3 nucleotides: TGTGCCAGCAGTTACGGGACAGGTCAACCTGAAGCTTTCTTT. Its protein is CASSYGTGQPEAFF.